The entry that follows covers one T cell receptor (beta chain) sequence. Its antigen is currently unknown. Genomic DNA acted as the template from which TCR beta VDJ combination and CDR3 sequence profiling were carried out. TCRdb redid the calling of the reads with MiXCR, one entry per CDR3 protein. The sample shows about 160,000 distinct CDR3 sequences, roughly 45% of them seen only once. The sample comes from a study of CD8+CD57+ T cells in acquired aplastic anemia. This CDR3 is built from 14 residues. The V gene's germline CDR1 is LGHDT and CDR2 YNNKEL (reference sequence). V was pared by 4 bases and J by 3 bases, with 2 bases of the junction left unmatched. Study findings and constraints: Overlapping CD8+ CDR3 repertoires of patients and controls contained around 31 shared sequences.

It was patients with CD8+CD57+ cell expansion by flow cytometry who were chosen for sequencing. This receptor was obtained from a human donor with aplastic anemia. The J gene is TRBJ2-2, the V gene TRBV3-1; 7 bases are a match to TRBD1. Sequenced input: sorted CD4+, CD8+, or CD8+CD57+ T cells (not recorded which) from PBMCs. CDR3 amino acids: CASSRQGDTGELFF. CDR3 in DNA: TGTGCCAGCAGCCGGCAGGGGGACACCGGGGAGCTGTTTTTT.